This entry lists 11 T cell receptor beta chains sequenced from one sample in a study of T cell changes during pregnancy in multiple sclerosis. Only in-frame clones appear in the TCRdb table, and some are missing; sequencing was by immunoSEQ multiplex PCR. The sample lists 84,000 or so clones, approximately 94% occurring once. The material sequenced was peripheral blood, taken in the third trimester of pregnancy. These receptors were collected from a female donor with multiple sclerosis, enrolled in a pregnancy study.

The rearrangement uses TRBV10-3 and TRBJ1-2; TRBD1 might be the D (5 bases). The ends were cut back, 3 bases at V and 7 bases at J, with 15 bases in the middle. Germline V gives CDR1 ENHRY, CDR2 SYGVKD. The length of the CDR3 is 14 residues. This CDR3 is CAISDRQPTVGYTF. DNA of the CDR3: TGTGCCATCAGTGATAGACAGCCGACGGTTGGCTACACCTTC.

This chain uses TRBV5-1 with TRBJ1-1, with 8 positions matching TRBD1. Germline V CDR1 and CDR2: SGHRS, YFSETQ. The V gene end was trimmed by 3 bases and the J gene end by 4 bases; junction bases not matched to a gene: 5. This CDR3 region has 14 residues. CDR3 in DNA: TGCGCCAGCAGCTCAAATACAGGGGGCACTGAAGCTTTCTTT. Residues: CASSSNTGGTEAFF.

This clone was picked up a small number of times. The chain carries TRBV12-5 and TRBJ1-5; D is perhaps TRBD1 (6 bases). From germline, CDR1 is LGHNT and CDR2 FRNRAP. V lost 0 bases, J lost 2 bases, and 17 bases lay in between. This CDR3 region has 18 residues. The CDR3 region is CASGLVGKGEFGNQPQHF. The CDR3, as DNA: TGTGCTAGTGGTTTGGTAGGAAAGGGGGAATTTGGCAATCAGCCCCAGCATTTT.

V usage is TRBV19 and J usage is TRBJ2-2; 8 bases line up with TRBD2. Per the germline V gene, CDR1 is LNHDA and CDR2 is SQIVND (reference sequence). This CDR3 has 15 residues. The ends lost 5 bases at V and 8 bases at J; junction bases unmatched: 10. CDR3 bases: TGTGCCAGTAGTTCCACGGGACTAGTCGTGGGGGAGCTGTTTTTT. This encodes CASSSTGLVVGELFF.

The chain carries TRBV5-1 and TRBJ2-2, with D perhaps TRBD1 (5 bases). Germline values: CDR1 SGHRS, CDR2 YFSETQ. This CDR3 is 15 amino acids long. Deletions cut 1 base from V and 5 bases from J, with 12 bases between. The CDR3 DNA reads TGCGCCAGCAGCTTGCTCGACAGCCGTACCGGGGAGCTGTTTTTT. It is translated as CASSLLDSRTGELFF.

The CDR3 spells CASSLSSSPLHF. DNA for the CDR3: TGTGCCAGCAGTTTAAGTAGCTCACCCCTCCACTTT. V gene TRBV28 combines with J gene TRBJ1-6; D not certain. V lost 2 bases and J lost 10, with 6 bases in between. The CDR3 is made up of 12 amino acids. Germline V gene data show CDR1 as MDHEN and CDR2 as SYDVKM.

V and J are TRBV9 and TRBJ1-4; D gene ambiguous. The V gene's germline CDR1 is SGDLS and CDR2 YYNGEE. V lost 4 bases to trimming and J lost 5 bases, with 12 bases between them. This CDR3 has 14 amino acids. CDR3 amino acids: CASSQDGRNEKLFF. The DNA for the CDR3 is TGTGCCAGCAGCCAGGATGGTAGGAATGAAAAACTGTTTTTT.

The chain employs TRBV5-8 and TRBJ1-1; tentatively, D is TRBD1 (6 bases). Trimming removed 10 bases at V and 6 bases at J, with 25 bases between. The CDR3 extends over 15 amino acids. Germline V gene data show CDR1 as SGHTS and CDR2 as YDEGEE. Here the CDR3 reads CASFSFGQTRPEAFF. The DNA for the CDR3 is TGTGCCTCTTTCTCCTTCGGACAGACCCGTCCTGAAGCTTTCTTT.

The rearrangement links TRBV25-1 to TRBJ2-6; no definite D call. Trimming shortened V by 6 bases and J by 2 bases, and 8 bases separated the two germline ends. Per the germline V gene, CDR1 is MGHDK and CDR2 is SYGVNS. This CDR3 contains 14 residues. Here the CDR3 DNA reads TGTGCCAGCAGCCCAAGCACTGGGGCCAACGTCCTGACTTTC. Translating gives CASSPSTGANVLTF.

The gene calls are TRBV19 and TRBJ1-1; no definite D call. Germline V gives CDR1 LNHDA, CDR2 SQIVND (reference sequence). The V gene lost 0 bases and the J gene lost 4 bases, with 12 bases spanning the gap. The CDR3 has 15 residues. This CDR3 is CASSIDLETITEAFF. In nucleotides, the CDR3 is TGTGCCAGTAGTATAGATCTGGAGACTATCACTGAAGCTTTCTTT.

The gene calls are TRBV19 and TRBJ1-1; tentatively, D is TRBD1 (5 bases). Trimming stripped 3 bases from V and 1 base from J, with 12 bases between. CDR3 length: 15 residues. Germline loops: CDR1 LNHDA, CDR2 SQIVND (reference sequence). CDR3 DNA: TGTGCCAGTAGTATTTGGGGCAGAAAGAACACTGAAGCTTTCTTT. Its protein product is CASSIWGRKNTEAFF.